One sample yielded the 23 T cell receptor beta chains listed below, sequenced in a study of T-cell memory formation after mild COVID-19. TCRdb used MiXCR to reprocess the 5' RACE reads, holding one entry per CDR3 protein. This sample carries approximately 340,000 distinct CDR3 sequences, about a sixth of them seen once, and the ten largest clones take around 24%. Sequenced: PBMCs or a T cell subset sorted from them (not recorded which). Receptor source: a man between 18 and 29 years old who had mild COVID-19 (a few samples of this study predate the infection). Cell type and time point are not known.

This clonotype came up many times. The CDR3 spells CSAKGLGSYEQYV. DNA of the CDR3: TGCAGTGCTAAGGGCCTGGGCTCCTACGAGCAGTACGTC. The chain recombines TRBV20-1 with TRBJ2-7; D uncertain. Trimming stripped 4 bases from V and 0 bases from J, with 10 bases between. Germline V CDR1 and CDR2: DFQATT, SNEGSKA (reference sequence). The CDR3 runs to 13 residues.

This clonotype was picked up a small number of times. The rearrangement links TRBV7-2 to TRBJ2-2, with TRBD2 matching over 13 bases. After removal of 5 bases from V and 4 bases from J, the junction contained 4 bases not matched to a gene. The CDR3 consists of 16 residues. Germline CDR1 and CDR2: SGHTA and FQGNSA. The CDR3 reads CASSKRLAGGTGELFF. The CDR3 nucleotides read TGTGCCAGCAGCAAGAGACTAGCGGGGGGCACCGGGGAGCTGTTTTTT.

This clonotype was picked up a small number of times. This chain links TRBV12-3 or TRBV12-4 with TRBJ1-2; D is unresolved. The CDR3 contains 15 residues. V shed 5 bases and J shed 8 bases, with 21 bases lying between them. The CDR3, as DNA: TGTGCCAGCAGTCGTCCATCTCACCACCCTGGGGGCTACACCTTC. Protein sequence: CASSRPSHHPGGYTF.

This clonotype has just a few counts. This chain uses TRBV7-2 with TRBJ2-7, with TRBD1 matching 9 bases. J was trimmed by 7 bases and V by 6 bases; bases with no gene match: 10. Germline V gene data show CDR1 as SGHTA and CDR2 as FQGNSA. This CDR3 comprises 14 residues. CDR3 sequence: CASSRGTGKPEQYF. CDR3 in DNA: TGTGCCAGCAGTCGCGGGACAGGGAAACCGGAGCAGTACTTC. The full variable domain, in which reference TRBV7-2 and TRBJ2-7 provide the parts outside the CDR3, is GAGVSQSPSNKVTEKGKDVELRCDPISGHTALYWYRQSLGQGLEFLIYFQGNSAPDKSGLPSDRFSAERTGGSVSTLTIQRTQQEDSAVYLCASSRGTGKPEQYFGPGTRLTVT.

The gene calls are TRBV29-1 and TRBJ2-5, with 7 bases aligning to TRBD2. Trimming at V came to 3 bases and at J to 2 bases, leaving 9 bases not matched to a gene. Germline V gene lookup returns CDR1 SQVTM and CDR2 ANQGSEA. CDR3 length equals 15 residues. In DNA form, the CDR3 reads TGCAGCGTTGAGTTTCCGTGGGAGGGACAAGAGACCCAGTACTTC. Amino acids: CSVEFPWEGQETQYF.

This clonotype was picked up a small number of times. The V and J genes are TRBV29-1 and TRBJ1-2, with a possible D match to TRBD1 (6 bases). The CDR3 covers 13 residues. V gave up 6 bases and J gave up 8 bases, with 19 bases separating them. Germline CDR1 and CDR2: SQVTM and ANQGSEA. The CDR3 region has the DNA TGCAGCGTCCTCGGAAGACAGGCTAGGGGCTACACCTTC. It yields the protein CSVLGRQARGYTF.

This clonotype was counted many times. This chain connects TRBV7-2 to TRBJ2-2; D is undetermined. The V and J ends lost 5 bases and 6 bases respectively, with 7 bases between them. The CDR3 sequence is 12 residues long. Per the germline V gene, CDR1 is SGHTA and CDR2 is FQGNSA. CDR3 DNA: TGTGCCAGCAGCCCTTACTCCGGGGAGCTGTTTTTT. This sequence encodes CASSPYSGELFF.

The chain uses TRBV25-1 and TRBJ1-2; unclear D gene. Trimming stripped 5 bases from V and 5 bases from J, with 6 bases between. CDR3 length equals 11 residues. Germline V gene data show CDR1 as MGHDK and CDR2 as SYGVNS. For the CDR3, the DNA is TGTGCCAGCAGTTCCAGTTATGGCTACACCTTC. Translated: CASSSSYGYTF.

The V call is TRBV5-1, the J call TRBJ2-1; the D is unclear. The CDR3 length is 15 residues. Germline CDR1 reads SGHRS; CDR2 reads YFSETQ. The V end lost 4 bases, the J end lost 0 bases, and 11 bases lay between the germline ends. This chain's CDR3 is CASSVRWGSYNEQFF. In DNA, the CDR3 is TGCGCCAGCAGCGTCAGGTGGGGCTCCTACAATGAGCAGTTCTTC. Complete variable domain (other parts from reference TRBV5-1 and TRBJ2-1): KAGVTQTPRYLIKTRGQQVTLSCSPISGHRSVSWYQQTPGQGLQFLFEYFSETQRNKGNFPGRFSGRQFSNSRSEMNVSTLELGDSALYLCASSVRWGSYNEQFFGPGTRLTVL.

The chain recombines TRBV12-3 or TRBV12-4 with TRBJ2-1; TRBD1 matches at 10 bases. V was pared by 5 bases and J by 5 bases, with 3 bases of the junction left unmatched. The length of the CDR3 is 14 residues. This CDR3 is CASSKTGGHNEQFF. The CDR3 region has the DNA TGTGCCAGCAGTAAGACAGGGGGCCACAATGAGCAGTTCTTC.

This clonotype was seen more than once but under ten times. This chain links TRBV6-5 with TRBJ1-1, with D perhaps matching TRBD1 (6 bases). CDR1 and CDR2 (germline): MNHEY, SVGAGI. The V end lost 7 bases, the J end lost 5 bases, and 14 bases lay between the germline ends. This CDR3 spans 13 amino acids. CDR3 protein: CASTSRGGTEAFF. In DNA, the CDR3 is TGTGCCAGCACCTCAAGAGGGGGAACTGAAGCTTTCTTT.

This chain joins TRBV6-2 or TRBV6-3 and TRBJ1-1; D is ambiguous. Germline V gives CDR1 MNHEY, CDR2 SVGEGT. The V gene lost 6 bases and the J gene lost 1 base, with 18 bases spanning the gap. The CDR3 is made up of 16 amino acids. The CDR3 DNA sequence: TGTGCCAGCAGAAATTTCGGACCCATGGGGAACACTGAAGCTTTCTTT. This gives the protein CASRNFGPMGNTEAFF.

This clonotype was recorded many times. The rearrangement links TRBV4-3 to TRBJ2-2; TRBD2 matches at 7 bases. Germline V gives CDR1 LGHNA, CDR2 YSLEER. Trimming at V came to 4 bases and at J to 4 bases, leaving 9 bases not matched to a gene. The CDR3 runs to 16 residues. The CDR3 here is CASSPHRGEGTGELFF. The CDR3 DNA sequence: TGCGCCAGCAGCCCTCACCGGGGGGAAGGCACCGGGGAGCTGTTTTTT.

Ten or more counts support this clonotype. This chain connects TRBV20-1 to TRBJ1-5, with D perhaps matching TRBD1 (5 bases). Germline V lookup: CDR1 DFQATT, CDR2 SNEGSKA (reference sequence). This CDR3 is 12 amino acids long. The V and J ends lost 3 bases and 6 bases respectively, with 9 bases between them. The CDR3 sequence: CSARRGAQPQHF. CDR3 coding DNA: TGCAGTGCTAGGAGAGGGGCTCAGCCCCAGCATTTT.

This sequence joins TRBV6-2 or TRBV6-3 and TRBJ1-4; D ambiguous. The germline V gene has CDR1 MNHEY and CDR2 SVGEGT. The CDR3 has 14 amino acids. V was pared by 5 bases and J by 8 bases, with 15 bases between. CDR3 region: CASSRREGSEKLFF. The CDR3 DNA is TGTGCCAGCAGTCGCCGGGAGGGCTCAGAAAAACTGTTTTTT.

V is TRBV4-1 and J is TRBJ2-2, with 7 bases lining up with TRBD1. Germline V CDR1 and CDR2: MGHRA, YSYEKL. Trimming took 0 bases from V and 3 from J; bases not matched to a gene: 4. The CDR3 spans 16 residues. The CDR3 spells CASSQEKGAYTGELFF. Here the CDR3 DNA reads TGCGCCAGCAGCCAAGAGAAGGGGGCCTACACCGGGGAGCTGTTTTTT.

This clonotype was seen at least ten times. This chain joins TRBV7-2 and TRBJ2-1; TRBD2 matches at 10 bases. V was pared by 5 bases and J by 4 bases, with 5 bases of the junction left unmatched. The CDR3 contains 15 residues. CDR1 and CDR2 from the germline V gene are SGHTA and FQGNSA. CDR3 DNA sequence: TGTGCCAGCAGCACCGGGACTAGCGTATACAATGAGCAGTTCTTC. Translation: CASSTGTSVYNEQFF.

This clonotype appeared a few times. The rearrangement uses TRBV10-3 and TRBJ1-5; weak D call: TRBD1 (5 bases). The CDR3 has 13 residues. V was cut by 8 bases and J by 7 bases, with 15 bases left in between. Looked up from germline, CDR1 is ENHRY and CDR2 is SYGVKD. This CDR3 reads CAIGPGGGQPQHF. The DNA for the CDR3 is TGTGCCATCGGCCCCGGGGGGGGGCAGCCCCAGCATTTT.

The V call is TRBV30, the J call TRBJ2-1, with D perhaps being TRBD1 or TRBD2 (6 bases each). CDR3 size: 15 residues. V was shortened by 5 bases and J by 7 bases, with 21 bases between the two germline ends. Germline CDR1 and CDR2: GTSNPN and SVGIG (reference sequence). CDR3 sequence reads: CAWYGGANEGNEQFF. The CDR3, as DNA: TGTGCCTGGTACGGGGGCGCGAACGAGGGGAATGAGCAGTTCTTC.

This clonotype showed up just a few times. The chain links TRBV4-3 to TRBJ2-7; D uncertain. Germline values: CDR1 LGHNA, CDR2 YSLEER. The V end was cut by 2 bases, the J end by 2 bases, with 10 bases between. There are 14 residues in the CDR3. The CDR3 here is CASSQFKGTYEQYF. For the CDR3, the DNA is TGCGCCAGCAGCCAATTCAAGGGCACCTACGAGCAGTACTTC.

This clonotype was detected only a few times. As DNA, the CDR3 is TGTGCCAGCAGCTCTAAGGGGTGGCCGGGGACGCAGTATTTT. It yields the protein CASSSKGWPGTQYF. J is TRBJ2-3 and V is TRBV7-2; the D gene could be TRBD1 or TRBD2 (5 bases each). Germline loops: CDR1 SGHTA, CDR2 FQGNSA. The CDR3 runs 14 residues. Trimming pared 4 bases from V and 9 bases from J, leaving 17 bases between.

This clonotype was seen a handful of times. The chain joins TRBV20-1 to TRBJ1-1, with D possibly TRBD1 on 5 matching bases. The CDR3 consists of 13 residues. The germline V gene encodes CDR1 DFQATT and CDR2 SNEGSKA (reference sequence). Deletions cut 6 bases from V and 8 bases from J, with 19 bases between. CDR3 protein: CSACGAARAEAFF. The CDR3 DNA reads TGCAGTGCGTGCGGGGCGGCCAGGGCGGAAGCTTTCTTT.

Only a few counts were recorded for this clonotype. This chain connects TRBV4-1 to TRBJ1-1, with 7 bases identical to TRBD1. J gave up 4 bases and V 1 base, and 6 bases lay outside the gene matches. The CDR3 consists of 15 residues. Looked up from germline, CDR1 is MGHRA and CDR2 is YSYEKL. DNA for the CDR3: TGCGCCAGCAGCCAAGGGGGACAGTTGACCACTGAAGCTTTCTTT. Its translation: CASSQGGQLTTEAFF.